Sequencing of this T cell receptor beta chain was carried out in a study of CD8+CD57+ T cells in acquired aplastic anemia. Study-wide results and caveats: Significance was not reached for CD8+ Simpson's diversity between patients and controls.

The CDR3 has 14 residues. V dropped 5 bases and J dropped 7; count of bases not matched to a gene: 9. CDR1 and CDR2 (germline): MNHNS, SASEGT. Concerning this clonotype: Its antigen remains unknown. This may be a read error: a much more frequent sequence differs by one nucleotide.

Genomic DNA provided the template from which TCR beta VDJ and CDR3 profiles were obtained. TCRdb passed the reads through MiXCR, listing each CDR3 protein once. This table holds hundreds of thousands of distinct CDR3 sequences, under 65% found once. Whoever was chosen for sequencing had shown CD8+CD57+ cell expansion by flow cytometry. Sequenced material: sorted CD4+, CD8+, or CD8+CD57+ T cells (not recorded which) from PBMCs. The TCR sequence derives from a human donor with aplastic anemia. The chain couples TRBV6-1 to TRBJ1-2; 8 bases agree with TRBD1. CDR3 protein: CASSPFGQGGGYTF. CDR3 in DNA: TGTGCCAGCAGTCCTTTCGGACAGGGCGGTGGCTACACCTTC.